These T cell receptor beta chains were read from a single sample in a study of Ad26.COV2.S vaccination and SARS-CoV-2 variants. Assay used: immunoSEQ multiplex PCR; TCRdb lists only in-frame clones, some missing. This sample has approximately 400,000 clones, with around 92% found just once. The material was peripheral blood, obtained after recovery from COVID-19. The receptors shown here come from a human donor who had recovered from COVID-19. Each CDR3 is given without its conserved first and last residue. Clone size is stated in some rows and not others, as once, few, many or a class when expanded.

v_gene,abundance,j_gene,CDR3aa
TRBV9,-,TRBJ2-7,ASSGGWAKDSYEQY
TRBV12-5,once,TRBJ2-1,ASGLRLAGGEEQF
TRBV7-9,-,TRBJ1-2,ASGVSGGNYGYT
TRBV27,-,TRBJ2-7,ASSSRQGEQY
TRBV19,once,TRBJ2-2,ASSIAGTGELF
TRBV5-4,-,TRBJ1-1,ASSLDRATEAF
TRBV6-2/TRBV6-3,few,TRBJ1-2,ASSYYSYGYT
TRBV4-1,-,TRBJ2-7,ASSQGQGISYEQY
TRBV9,-,TRBJ1-2,ASSVGAGSGYT
TRBV18,-,TRBJ2-1,ASSLGQGALF
TRBV18,-,TRBJ1-1,ASSGTVDTEAF
TRBV7-7,-,TRBJ2-4,ASSRGRGFWENIQY
TRBV6-5,-,TRBJ1-5,ASSLGGSGQGPQH
TRBV7-2,once,TRBJ2-1,ASSIAGGSSYNEQF
TRBV9,-,TRBJ2-1,ASSVGDRGVHEQF
TRBV2,-,TRBJ1-2,ASSVRVGYGYT
TRBV3-1/TRBV3-2,-,TRBJ2-3,ASVGGSGGTDTQY
TRBV27,few,TRBJ1-6,ASSLSPGSPLH
TRBV10-1,-,TRBJ1-5,ASSEEREDRNQPQH
TRBV2,-,TRBJ2-2,ASSETVPRGATGELF
TRBV5-1,-,TRBJ1-6,ASSLDLRGESPLH
TRBV12-3/TRBV12-4,-,TRBJ2-2,ASSRFSGELF
TRBV5-8,-,TRBJ2-3,ASSLETSGGARADTQY
TRBV5-4,-,TRBJ2-7,ASSQQRGYEQY